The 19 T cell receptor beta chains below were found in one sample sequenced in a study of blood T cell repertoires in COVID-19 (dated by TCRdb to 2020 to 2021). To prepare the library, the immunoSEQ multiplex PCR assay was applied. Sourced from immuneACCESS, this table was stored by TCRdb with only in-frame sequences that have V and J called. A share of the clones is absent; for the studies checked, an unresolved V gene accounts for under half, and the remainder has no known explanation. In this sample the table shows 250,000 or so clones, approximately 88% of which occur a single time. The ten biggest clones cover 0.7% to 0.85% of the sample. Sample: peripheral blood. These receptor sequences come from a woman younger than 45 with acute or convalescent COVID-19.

CDR3 amino acids: CAWRTGTSDYEQYF. The CDR3, as DNA: TGTGCCTGGAGGACCGGGACTAGCGACTACGAGCAGTACTTC. The rearrangement links TRBV30 to TRBJ2-7; TRBD2 agrees at 10 bases. This CDR3 comprises 14 residues. V lost 3 bases, J lost 3 bases, and 5 bases stayed unmatched. CDR1 and CDR2 (germline): GTSNPN, SVGIG (reference sequence).

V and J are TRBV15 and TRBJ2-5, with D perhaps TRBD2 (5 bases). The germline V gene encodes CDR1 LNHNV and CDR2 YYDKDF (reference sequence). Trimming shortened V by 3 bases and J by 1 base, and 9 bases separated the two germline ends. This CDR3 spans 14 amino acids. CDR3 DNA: TGTGCCACCAGCAGCTCCCGGGGCCAAGAGACCCAGTACTTC. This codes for CATSSSRGQETQYF.

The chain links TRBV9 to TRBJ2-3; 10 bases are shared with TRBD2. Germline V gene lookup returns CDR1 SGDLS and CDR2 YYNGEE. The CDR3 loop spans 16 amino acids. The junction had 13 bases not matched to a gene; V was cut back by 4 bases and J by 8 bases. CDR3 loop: CASSLSPSGGISTQYF. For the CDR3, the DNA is TGTGCCAGCAGCCTCTCCCCTAGCGGGGGAATCTCTACGCAGTATTTT.

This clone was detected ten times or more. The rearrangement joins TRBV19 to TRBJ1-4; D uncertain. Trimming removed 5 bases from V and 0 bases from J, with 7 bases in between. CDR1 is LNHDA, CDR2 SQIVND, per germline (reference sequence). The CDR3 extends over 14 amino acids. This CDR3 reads CASSRSATNEKLFF. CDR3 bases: TGTGCCAGTAGTCGTTCGGCAACTAATGAAAAACTGTTTTTT.

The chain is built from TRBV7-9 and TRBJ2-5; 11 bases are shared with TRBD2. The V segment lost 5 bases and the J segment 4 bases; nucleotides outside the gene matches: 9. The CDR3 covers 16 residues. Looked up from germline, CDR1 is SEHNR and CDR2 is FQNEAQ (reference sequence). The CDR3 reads CASSRRLAGFGETQYF. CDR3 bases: TGTGCCAGCAGCCGTCGACTAGCGGGATTTGGAGAGACCCAGTACTTC.

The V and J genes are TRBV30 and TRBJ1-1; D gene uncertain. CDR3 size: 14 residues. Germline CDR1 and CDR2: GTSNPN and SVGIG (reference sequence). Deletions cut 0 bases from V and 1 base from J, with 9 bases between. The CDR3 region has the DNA TGTGCCTGGAGTGTACCCGGAGGGAACACTGAAGCTTTCTTT. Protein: CAWSVPGGNTEAFF.

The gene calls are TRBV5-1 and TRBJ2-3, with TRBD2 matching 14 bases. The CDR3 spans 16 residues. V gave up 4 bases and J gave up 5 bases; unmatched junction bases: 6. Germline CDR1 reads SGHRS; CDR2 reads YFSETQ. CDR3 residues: CASSQGLAGVRDTQYF. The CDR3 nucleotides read TGCGCCAGCAGCCAGGGACTAGCGGGAGTTCGAGATACGCAGTATTTT.

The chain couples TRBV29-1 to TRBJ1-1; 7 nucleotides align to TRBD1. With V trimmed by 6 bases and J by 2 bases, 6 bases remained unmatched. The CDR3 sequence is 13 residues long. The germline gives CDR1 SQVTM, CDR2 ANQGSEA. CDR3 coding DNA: TGCAGCGTACAGCGACAGGGAAACACTGAAGCTTTCTTT. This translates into CSVQRQGNTEAFF. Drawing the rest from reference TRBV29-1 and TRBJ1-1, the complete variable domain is SAVISQKPSRDICQRGTSLTIQCQVDSQVTMMFWYRQQPGQSLTLIATANQGSEATYESGFVIDKFPISRPNLTFSTLTVSNMSPEDSSIYLCSVQRQGNTEAFFGQGTRLTVV.

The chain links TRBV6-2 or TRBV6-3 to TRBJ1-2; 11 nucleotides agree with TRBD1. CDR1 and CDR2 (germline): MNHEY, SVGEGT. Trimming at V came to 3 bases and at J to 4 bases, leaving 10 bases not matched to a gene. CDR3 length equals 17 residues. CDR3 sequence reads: CASSYGGQGANLYGYTF. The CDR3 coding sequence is TGTGCCAGCAGTTATGGTGGACAGGGGGCTAACCTCTATGGCTACACCTTC.

The CDR3: CASSYSRVDSPLHF. CDR3 sequence (DNA): TGTGCCAGCAGTTACTCCAGGGTTGATTCACCCCTCCACTTT. V and J are TRBV6-6 and TRBJ1-6; tentatively, D is TRBD1 (5 bases). V lost 0 bases and J 8 bases, leaving 8 bases between the germline ends. The CDR3 covers 14 residues. CDR1 is MNHNY and CDR2 is SVGAGI in the germline V gene (reference sequence).

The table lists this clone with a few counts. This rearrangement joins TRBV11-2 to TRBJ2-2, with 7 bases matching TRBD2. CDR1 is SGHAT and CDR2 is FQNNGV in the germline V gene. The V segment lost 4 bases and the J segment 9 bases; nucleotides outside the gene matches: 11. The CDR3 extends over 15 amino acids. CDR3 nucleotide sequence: TGTGCCAGCAGCTCCCGGGCGGGGGTGTACCGGGAGCTGTTTTTT. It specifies CASSSRAGVYRELFF.

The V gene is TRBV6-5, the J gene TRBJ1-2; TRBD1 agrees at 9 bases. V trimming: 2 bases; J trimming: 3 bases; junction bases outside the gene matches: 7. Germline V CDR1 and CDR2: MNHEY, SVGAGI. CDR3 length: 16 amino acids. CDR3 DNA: TGTGCCAGCAGTTACACCGGGACAGGGTTACACTATGGCTACACCTTC. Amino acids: CASSYTGTGLHYGYTF.

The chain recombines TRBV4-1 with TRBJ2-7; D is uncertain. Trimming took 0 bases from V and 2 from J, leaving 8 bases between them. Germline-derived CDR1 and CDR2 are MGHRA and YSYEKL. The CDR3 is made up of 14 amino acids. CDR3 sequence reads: CASSQDYGPYEQYF. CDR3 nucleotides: TGCGCCAGCAGCCAAGACTATGGTCCCTACGAGCAGTACTTC.

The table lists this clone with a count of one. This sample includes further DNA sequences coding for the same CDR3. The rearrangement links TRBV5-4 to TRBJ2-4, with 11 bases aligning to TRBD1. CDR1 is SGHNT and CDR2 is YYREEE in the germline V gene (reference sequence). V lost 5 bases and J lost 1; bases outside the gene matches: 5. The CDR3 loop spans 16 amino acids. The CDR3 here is CASSPGQGAAKNIQYF. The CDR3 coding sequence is TGTGCCAGCAGTCCCGGACAGGGGGCGGCCAAAAACATTCAGTACTTC.

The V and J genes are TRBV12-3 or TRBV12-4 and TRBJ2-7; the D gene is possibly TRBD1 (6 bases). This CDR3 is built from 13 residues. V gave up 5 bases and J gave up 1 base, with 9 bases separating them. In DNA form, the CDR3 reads TGTGCCAGCAGTGGGGACATTTCCTACGAGCAGTACTTC. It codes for CASSGDISYEQYF.

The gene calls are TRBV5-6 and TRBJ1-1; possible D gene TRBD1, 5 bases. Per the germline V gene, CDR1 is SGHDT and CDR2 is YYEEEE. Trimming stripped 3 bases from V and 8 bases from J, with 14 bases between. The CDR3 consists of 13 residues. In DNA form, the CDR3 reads TGTGCCAGCAGCTCCCCAGGGTGGGCCGAAGCTTTCTTT. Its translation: CASSSPGWAEAFF.

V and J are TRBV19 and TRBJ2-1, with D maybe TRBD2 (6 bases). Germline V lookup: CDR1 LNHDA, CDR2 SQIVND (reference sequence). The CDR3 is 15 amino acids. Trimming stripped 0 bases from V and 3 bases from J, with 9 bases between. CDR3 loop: CASSIDGTLYNEQFF. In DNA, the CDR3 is TGTGCCAGTAGTATAGATGGGACTCTCTACAATGAGCAGTTCTTC. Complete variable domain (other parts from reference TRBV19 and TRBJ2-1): DGGITQSPKYLFRKEGQNVTLSCEQNLNHDAMYWYRQDPGQGLRLIYYSQIVNDFQKGDIAEGYSVSREKKESFPLTVTSAQKNPTAFYLCASSIDGTLYNEQFFGPGTRLTVL.

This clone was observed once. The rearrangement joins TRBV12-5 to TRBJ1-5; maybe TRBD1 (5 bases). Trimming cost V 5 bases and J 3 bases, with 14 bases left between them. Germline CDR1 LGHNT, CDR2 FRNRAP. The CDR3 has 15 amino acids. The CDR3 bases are TGTGCTAGTGGTCGAGGGGAGGGAGTCAATCAGCCCCAGCATTTT. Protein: CASGRGEGVNQPQHF.

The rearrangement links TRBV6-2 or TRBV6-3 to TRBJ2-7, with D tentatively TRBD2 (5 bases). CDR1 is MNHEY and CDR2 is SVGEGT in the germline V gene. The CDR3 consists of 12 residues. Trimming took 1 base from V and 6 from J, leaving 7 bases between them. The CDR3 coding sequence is TGTGCCAGCAGTTACTTAGCGTCCGAGCAGTACTTC. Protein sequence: CASSYLASEQYF.